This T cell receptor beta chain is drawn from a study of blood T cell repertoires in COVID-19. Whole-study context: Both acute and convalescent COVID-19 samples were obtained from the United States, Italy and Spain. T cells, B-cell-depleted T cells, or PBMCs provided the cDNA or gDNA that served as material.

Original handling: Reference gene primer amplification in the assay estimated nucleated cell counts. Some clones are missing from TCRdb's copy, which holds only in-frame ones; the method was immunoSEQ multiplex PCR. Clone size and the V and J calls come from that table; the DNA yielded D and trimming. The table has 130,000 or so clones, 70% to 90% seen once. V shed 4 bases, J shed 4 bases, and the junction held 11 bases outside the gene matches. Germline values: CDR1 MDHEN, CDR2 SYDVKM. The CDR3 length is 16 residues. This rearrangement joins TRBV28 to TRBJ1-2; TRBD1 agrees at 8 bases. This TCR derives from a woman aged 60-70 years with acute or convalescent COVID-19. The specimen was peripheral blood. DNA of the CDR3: TGTGCCAGCAGTTCACCCGGACAGGGCGCTGCCTATGGCTACACCTTC. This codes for CASSSPGQGAAYGYTF.